This T cell receptor beta chain derives from a study of radiotherapy plus CTLA-4 blockade in lung cancer. The germline gives CDR1 SGHRS, CDR2 YFSETQ. The CDR3 covers 16 residues. Between the trimmed V and J ends, which lost 4 bases and 3 bases, there was a span of 17 bases. Sequencing was performed with immunoSEQ multiplex PCR; in TCRdb, only in-frame clones are kept and a portion is missing. In the table there are around 80,000 clones, less than 85% of which are singletons. The receptor was isolated from a human donor with non-small cell lung cancer who had stable disease on radiotherapy plus ipilimumab. The sequencing used peripheral blood, collected from a patient treated with radiotherapy plus ipilimumab. The chain carries TRBV5-1 and TRBJ1-3; D is possibly TRBD1 (6 bases). The CDR3, as DNA: TGCGCCAGCAGCCGAGAACAGGGTTCGAGTGGAAACACCATATATTTT. Residues: CASSREQGSSGNTIYF.